This T cell receptor beta chain stems from a study of PD-1 blockade in classical Hodgkin lymphoma. Regarding the study as a whole: Healthy donors reportedly exceeded newly diagnosed patients in baseline TCR diversity.

This CDR3 has 10 residues. Germline values: CDR1 DFQATT, CDR2 SNEGSKA (reference sequence). V was pared by 2 bases and J by 10 bases, with 3 bases between. On this clone itself: Antigen: not known.

Relapses following autologous stem cell transplantation were seen in all patients, with brentuximab vedotin exposure varying. Best responses fell into complete response, partial response or progressive disease. This table comes from immunoSEQ multiplex PCR, and its TCRdb copy is limited to in-frame clones, with some not included. The data contain around 58,000 clones, roughly 90% of them singletons. The source was peripheral blood mononuclear cells (PBMCs), collected at baseline. The rearrangement uses TRBV20-1 and TRBJ1-6, with D unresolved. The clonotype was recovered from a human donor with classical Hodgkin lymphoma. CDR3 in amino acids: CSARPSPLHF. The DNA for the CDR3 is TGCAGTGCTAGACCCTCACCCCTCCACTTT.